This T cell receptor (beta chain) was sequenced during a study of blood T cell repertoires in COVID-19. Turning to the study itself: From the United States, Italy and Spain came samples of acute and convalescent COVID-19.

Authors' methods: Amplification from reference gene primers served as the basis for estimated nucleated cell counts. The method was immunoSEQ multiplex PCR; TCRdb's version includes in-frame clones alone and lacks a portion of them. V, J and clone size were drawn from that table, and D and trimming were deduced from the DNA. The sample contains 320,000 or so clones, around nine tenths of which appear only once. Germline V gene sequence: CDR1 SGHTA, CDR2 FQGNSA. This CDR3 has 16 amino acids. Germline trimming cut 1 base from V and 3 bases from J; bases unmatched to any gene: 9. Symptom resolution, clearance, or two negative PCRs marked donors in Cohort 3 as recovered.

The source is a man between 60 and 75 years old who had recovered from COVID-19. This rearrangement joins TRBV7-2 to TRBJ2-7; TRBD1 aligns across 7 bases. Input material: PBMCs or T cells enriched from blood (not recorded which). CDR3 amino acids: CASSLVGTVGSYEQYF. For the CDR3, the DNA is TGTGCCAGCAGCTTAGTGGGGACAGTTGGAAGCTACGAGCAGTACTTC. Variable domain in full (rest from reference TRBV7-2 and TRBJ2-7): GAGVSQSPSNKVTEKGKDVELRCDPISGHTALYWYRQSLGQGLEFLIYFQGNSAPDKSGLPSDRFSAERTGGSVSTLTIQRTQQEDSAVYLCASSLVGTVGSYEQYFGPGTRLTVT.